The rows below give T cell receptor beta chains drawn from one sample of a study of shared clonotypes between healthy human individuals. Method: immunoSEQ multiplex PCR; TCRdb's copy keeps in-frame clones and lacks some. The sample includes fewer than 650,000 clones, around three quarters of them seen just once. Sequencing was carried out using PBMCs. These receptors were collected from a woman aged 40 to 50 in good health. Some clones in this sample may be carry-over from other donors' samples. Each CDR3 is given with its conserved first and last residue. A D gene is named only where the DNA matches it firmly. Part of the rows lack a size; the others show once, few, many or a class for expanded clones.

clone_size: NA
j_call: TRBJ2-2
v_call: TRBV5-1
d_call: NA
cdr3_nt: TGCGCCAGCAGCCCGCGGACAGCGAACACCGGGGAGCTGTTTTTT
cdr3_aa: CASSPRTANTGELFF

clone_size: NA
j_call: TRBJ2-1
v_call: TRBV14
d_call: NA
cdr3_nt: TGTGCCAGCAGCCTATGGAATGAGCAGTTCTTC
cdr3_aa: CASSLWNEQFF

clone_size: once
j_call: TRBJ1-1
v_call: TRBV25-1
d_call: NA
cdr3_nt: TGTGCCAGCAGCGCGGCGAGGGCAGGTACTGAAGCTTTCTTT
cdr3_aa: CASSAARAGTEAFF

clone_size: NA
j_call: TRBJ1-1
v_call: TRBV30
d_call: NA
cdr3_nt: TGTGCCTGGAGCGGGAACCCGAACACTGAAGCTTTCTTT
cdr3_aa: CAWSGNPNTEAFF

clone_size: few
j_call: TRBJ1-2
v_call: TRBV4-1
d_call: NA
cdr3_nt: TGCGCCAGCATGCCAGGACACAGGAGTGACTATGGCTACACCTTC
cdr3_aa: CASMPGHRSDYGYTF

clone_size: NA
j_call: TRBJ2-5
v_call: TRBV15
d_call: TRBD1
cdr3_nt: TGTGCCACCAGCAGAGATACACAGGGGCAAGAGACCCAGTACTTC
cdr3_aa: CATSRDTQGQETQYF

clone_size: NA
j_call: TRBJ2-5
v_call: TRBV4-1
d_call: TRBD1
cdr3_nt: TGCGCCAGCAGCCAAGCTAGGACAGGGGGGGAAGAGACCCAGTACTTC
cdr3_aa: CASSQARTGGEETQYF

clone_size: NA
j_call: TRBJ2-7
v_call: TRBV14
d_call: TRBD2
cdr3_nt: TGTGCCAGCAGCCTCGGACTAGCGGCTAGTTACGAGCAGTACTTC
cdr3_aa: CASSLGLAASYEQYF

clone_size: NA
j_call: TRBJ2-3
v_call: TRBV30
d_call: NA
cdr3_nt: TGTGCCTGGAGTGTTAGCTGGGGTACGCAGTATTTT
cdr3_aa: CAWSVSWGTQYF

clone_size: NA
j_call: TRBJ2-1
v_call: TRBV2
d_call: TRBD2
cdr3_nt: TGTGCCAGCAGGGGTGGACTAGCGGGAGGCTCCTACAATGAGCAGTTCTTC
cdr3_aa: CASRGGLAGGSYNEQFF

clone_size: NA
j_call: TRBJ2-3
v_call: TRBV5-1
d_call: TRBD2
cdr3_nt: TGCGCCAGCAGACGAGCGGGAGAGGGGGATACGCAGTATTTT
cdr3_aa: CASRRAGEGDTQYF

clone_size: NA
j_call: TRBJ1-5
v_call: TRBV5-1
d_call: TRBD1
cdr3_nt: TGCGCCAGCAGCCAGGGGGCATCGAGCAATCAGCCCCAGCATTTT
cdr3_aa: CASSQGASSNQPQHF

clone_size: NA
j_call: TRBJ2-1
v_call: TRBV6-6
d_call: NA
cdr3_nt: TGTGCCAGCAGACCCAGCGGAGACAATGAGCAGTTCTTC
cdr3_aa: CASRPSGDNEQFF

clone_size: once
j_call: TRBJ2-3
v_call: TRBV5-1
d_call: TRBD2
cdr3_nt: TGCGCCAGCAGCTTGGTCGGGGGGACGGCAGATACGCAGTATTTT
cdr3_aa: CASSLVGGTADTQYF

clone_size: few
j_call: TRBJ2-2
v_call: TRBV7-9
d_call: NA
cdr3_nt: TGTGCCAGCAGCCTTAGCGAGGGGGAGCTGTTTTTT
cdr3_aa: CASSLSEGELFF

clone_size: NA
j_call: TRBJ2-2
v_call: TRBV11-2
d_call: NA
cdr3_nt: TGTGCCAGCAGTTTATCGGGCGGTAACACCGGGGAGCTGTTTTTT
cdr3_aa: CASSLSGGNTGELFF

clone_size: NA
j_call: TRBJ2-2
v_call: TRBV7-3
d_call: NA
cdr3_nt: TGTGCCAGCAGCTTAACCTCATCGAACGCGAACACCGGGGAGCTGTTTTTT
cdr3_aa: CASSLTSSNANTGELFF

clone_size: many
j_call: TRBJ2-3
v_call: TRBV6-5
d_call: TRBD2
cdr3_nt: TGTGCCAGCAGGTGGACTAGCGGGAGGACAGATACGCAGTATTTT
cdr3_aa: CASRWTSGRTDTQYF

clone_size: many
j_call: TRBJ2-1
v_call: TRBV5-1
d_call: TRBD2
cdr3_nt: TGCGCCAGCAGCTTGGGACTAGCGGGACTCAATGAGCAGTTCTTC
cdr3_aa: CASSLGLAGLNEQFF

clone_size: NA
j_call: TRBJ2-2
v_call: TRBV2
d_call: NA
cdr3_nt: TGTGCCAGCAGTGATAGGGGCCCCCGGACAGTGGACACCGGGGAGCTGTTTTTT
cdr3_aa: CASSDRGPRTVDTGELFF

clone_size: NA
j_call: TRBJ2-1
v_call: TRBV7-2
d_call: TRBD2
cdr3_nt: TGTGCCAGCAGCTACCGTAGGGGACTAGCGACCAATGAGCAGTTCTTC
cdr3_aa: CASSYRRGLATNEQFF

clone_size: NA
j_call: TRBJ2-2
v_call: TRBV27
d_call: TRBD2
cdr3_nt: TGTGCCAGCAGATGGGGACTAGCGTTAACCGGGGAGCTGTTTTTT
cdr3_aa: CASRWGLALTGELFF

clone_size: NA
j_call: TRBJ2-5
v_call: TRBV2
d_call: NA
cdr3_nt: TGTGCCAGCAGTGATCGGACAGACCAAGAGACCCAGTACTTC
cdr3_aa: CASSDRTDQETQYF

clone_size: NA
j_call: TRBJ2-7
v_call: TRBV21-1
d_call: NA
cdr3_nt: TGTGCCAGCAGCAAAAGGCGGACCCAAGGTGGCAAATCCTACGAGCAGTACTTC
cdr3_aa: CASSKRRTQGGKSYEQYF

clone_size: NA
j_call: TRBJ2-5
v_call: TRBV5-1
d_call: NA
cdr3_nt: TGCGCCAGCAGCTTGGGAGGCGGCGCAATCCAAGAGACCCAGTACTTC
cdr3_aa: CASSLGGGAIQETQYF

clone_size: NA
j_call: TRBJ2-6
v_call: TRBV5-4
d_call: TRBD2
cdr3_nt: TGTGCCAGCAGCTTCCTAGCGGTGATCTCTGGGGCCAACGTCCTGACTTTC
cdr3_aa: CASSFLAVISGANVLTF

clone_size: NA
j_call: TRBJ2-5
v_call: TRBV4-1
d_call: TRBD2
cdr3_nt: TGCGCCAGCAGCCAAGATCAAGGCGGGAGGGCCCTGACCCAGTACTTC
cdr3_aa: CASSQDQGGRALTQYF

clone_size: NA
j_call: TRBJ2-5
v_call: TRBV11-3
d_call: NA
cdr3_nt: TGTGCCAGCAGCCGAGGGGCCCAAGAGACCCAGTACTTC
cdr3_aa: CASSRGAQETQYF

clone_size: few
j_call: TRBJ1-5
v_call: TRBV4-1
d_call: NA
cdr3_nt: TGCGCCAGCAGCCAAGATCAGGGCCTCGGGGATCAGCCCCAGCATTTT
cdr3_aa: CASSQDQGLGDQPQHF

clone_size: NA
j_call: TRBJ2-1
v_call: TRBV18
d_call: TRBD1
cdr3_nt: TGTGCCAGCTCCAGGGGCACAGGGGGCATGAATGAGCAGTTCTTC
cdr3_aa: CASSRGTGGMNEQFF

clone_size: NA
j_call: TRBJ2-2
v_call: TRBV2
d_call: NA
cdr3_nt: TGTGCCAGCACGAGACAGACCGGGGAACTGTTTTTT
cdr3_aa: CASTRQTGELFF

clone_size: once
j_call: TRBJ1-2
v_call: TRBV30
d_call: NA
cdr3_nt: TGTGCCTGGAGTGTATCGACAGGATATGGCTACACCTTC
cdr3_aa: CAWSVSTGYGYTF

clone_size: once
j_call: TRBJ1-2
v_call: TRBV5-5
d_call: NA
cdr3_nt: TGTGCCAGCAGCCCGACAGGAGAGAACTATGGCTACACCTTC
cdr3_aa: CASSPTGENYGYTF

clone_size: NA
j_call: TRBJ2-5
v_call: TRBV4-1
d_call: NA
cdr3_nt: TGCGCCAGCAGCCACGCGACCGGGACAATCCAAGAGACCCAGTACTTC
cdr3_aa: CASSHATGTIQETQYF

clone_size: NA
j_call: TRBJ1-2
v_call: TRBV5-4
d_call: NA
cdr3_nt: TGTGCCAGCAACTGGGGGCGGGTCGTGAGGAGCTACACCTTC
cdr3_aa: CASNWGRVVRSYTF

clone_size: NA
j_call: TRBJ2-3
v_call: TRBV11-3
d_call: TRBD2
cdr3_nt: TGTGCCAGCAGCTCCGGAGGGACTAGCGGGGGCACAGATACGCAGTATTTT
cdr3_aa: CASSSGGTSGGTDTQYF

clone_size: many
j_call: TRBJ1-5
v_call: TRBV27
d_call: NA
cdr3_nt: TGTGCCAGCCGGGCGCGAGGGGGGGCCGTCGAACAGCCCCAGCATTTT
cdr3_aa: CASRARGGAVEQPQHF

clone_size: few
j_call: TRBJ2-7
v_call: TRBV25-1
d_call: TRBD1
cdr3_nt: TGTGCCAGCAGTGGAGGGACAGGGGGCTTCTCCTACGAGCAGTACTTC
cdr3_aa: CASSGGTGGFSYEQYF

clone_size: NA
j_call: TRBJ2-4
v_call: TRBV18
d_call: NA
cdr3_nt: TGTGCCAGCTCACAAGTAGACACCAAAAACATTCAGTACTTC
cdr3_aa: CASSQVDTKNIQYF

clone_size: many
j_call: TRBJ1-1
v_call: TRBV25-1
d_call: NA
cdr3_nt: TGTGCCAGCAGGGGACTGAACACTGAAGCTTTCTTT
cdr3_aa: CASRGLNTEAFF

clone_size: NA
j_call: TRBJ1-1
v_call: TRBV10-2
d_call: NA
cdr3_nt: TGCGCCAGCAGCCATCCGACGACTGGATTAAACACTGAAGCTTTCTTT
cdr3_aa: CASSHPTTGLNTEAFF